This passage covers 17 T cell receptor beta chains from one sample sequenced in a study of cytomegalovirus exposure and HLA in healthy donors. PCR employed 60 Vbeta and 13 Jbeta primers. Using immunoSEQ multiplex PCR, the repertoire was profiled, and TCRdb retains in-frame clones only, with some absent. The sample records 100,000 to 150,000 clones, more than 80% being singletons. The sequencing input was PBMCs. The receptors here all came from a middle-aged man in good health and CMV-seronegative.

The V and J genes are TRBV30 and TRBJ2-7; D is unresolved. The length of the CDR3 is 13 residues. Germline CDR1 and CDR2: GTSNPN and SVGIG (reference sequence). V lost 5 bases and J 2 bases, leaving 13 bases between the germline ends. The CDR3 nucleotides read TGTGCCTGGGGTAGTGGCGGTACCTACGAGCAGTACTTC. Its translation: CAWGSGGTYEQYF.

The J gene is TRBJ2-5, the V gene TRBV5-6; D perhaps matches TRBD2 (6 bases). V lost 0 bases and J 9 bases, leaving 15 bases between the germline ends. Germline V gene data show CDR1 as SGHDT and CDR2 as YYEEEE. The CDR3 has 14 amino acids. CDR3 sequence: CASSLGERTGAQYF. For the CDR3, the DNA is TGTGCCAGCAGCTTGGGGGAGAGAACGGGGGCCCAGTACTTC.

The V and J genes are TRBV19 and TRBJ2-7, with D perhaps matching TRBD2 (6 bases). CDR1 is LNHDA, CDR2 SQIVND, per germline (reference sequence). Between the trimmed V and J ends, which lost 8 bases and 3 bases, there was a span of 8 bases. This CDR3 region has 11 residues. CDR3 in amino acids: CASGGYYEQYF. CDR3 in DNA: TGTGCCAGTGGAGGGTACTACGAGCAGTACTTC.

V usage is TRBV30 and J usage is TRBJ1-5; 9 bases match TRBD1. With V trimmed by 1 base and J by 6 bases, 7 bases remained unmatched. Germline-derived CDR1 and CDR2 are GTSNPN and SVGIG (reference sequence). The CDR3 loop spans 15 amino acids. The CDR3 DNA reads as TGTGCCTGGAGTGAGGTGACAGGGGGGGTTCAGCCCCAGCATTTT. This encodes CAWSEVTGGVQPQHF. Supplemented by reference TRBV30 and TRBJ1-5, the full variable domain reads SQTIHQWPATLVQPVGSPLSLECTVEGTSNPNLYWYRQAAGRGLQLLFYSVGIGQISSEVPQNLSASRPQDRQFILSSKKLLLSDSGFYLCAWSEVTGGVQPQHFGDGTRLSIL.

The chain is built from TRBV7-2 and TRBJ1-5; D might be TRBD1 (5 bases). Per the germline V gene, CDR1 is SGHTA and CDR2 is FQGNSA. The CDR3 runs to 13 residues. The V end lost 3 bases, the J end lost 4 bases, and 7 bases lay between the germline ends. This CDR3 reads CASSFDSNQPQHF. The CDR3 DNA is TGTGCCAGCAGCTTCGACAGTAATCAGCCCCAGCATTTT. Variable domain in full (rest from reference TRBV7-2 and TRBJ1-5): GAGVSQSPSNKVTEKGKDVELRCDPISGHTALYWYRQSLGQGLEFLIYFQGNSAPDKSGLPSDRFSAERTGGSVSTLTIQRTQQEDSAVYLCASSFDSNQPQHFGDGTRLSIL.

V gene TRBV2 combines with J gene TRBJ2-3; D uncertain. The length of the CDR3 is 13 residues. Trimming left V 2 bases short and J 1 base short, with 4 bases between. Germline loops: CDR1 SNHLY, CDR2 FYNNEI. The CDR3 DNA reads as TGTGCCAGCAGTGAACAGGGCACAGATACGCAGTATTTT. Translating it yields CASSEQGTDTQYF.

The rearrangement uses TRBV6-5 and TRBJ1-1; a possible D gene is TRBD1 (5 bases). CDR1 MNHEY and CDR2 SVGAGI come from the germline V gene. The CDR3 runs to 13 residues. Trimming stripped 8 bases from V and 4 bases from J, with 14 bases between. This chain's CDR3 is CASHQGLGTEAFF. CDR3 bases: TGTGCCAGCCACCAGGGTTTAGGCACTGAAGCTTTCTTT.

V usage is TRBV28 and J usage is TRBJ2-4; possible D gene TRBD2, 5 bases. Germline V CDR1 and CDR2: MDHEN, SYDVKM. Trimming took off 5 bases at V and 8 bases at J, with 19 bases between the two ends. There are 15 residues in the CDR3. CDR3 residues: CASSTPRQAGDIQYF. The CDR3 coding sequence is TGTGCCAGCAGTACCCCGCGTCAAGCCGGGGACATTCAGTACTTC.

This clone has just a few counts. J is TRBJ2-7 and V is TRBV5-4; TRBD2 matches 11 bases. V lost 5 bases to trimming and J lost 6 bases; unmatched junction nucleotides: 4. Germline CDR1 SGHNT, CDR2 YYREEE (reference sequence). The CDR3 loop spans 13 amino acids. The DNA of the CDR3 is TGTGCCAGCAGGACCGGGACTAGCGGCGAGCAGTACTTC. Encoded protein: CASRTGTSGEQYF.

V is TRBV6-1 and J is TRBJ2-1; 11 bases align to TRBD2. This CDR3 spans 12 amino acids. Germline V gives CDR1 MNHNS, CDR2 SASEGT. V shed 7 bases, J shed 9 bases, and the junction held 2 bases outside the gene matches. The CDR3 spells CASTLAGVEQFF. The CDR3 nucleotides read TGTGCCAGCACACTAGCGGGAGTTGAGCAGTTCTTC.

This CDR3 is CASSIETSGFYEQYF. CDR3 DNA: TGTGCCAGTAGTATTGAGACTAGCGGTTTCTACGAGCAGTACTTC. The J gene is TRBJ2-7, the V gene TRBV19; TRBD2 matches 9 bases. In germline, CDR1 is LNHDA, CDR2 SQIVND (reference sequence). Germline trimming cut 3 bases from V and 3 bases from J; bases unmatched to any gene: 6. The CDR3 runs to 15 residues. Using reference TRBV19 and TRBJ2-7 for the parts outside the CDR3, the full variable domain is DGGITQSPKYLFRKEGQNVTLSCEQNLNHDAMYWYRQDPGQGLRLIYYSQIVNDFQKGDIAEGYSVSREKKESFPLTVTSAQKNPTAFYLCASSIETSGFYEQYFGPGTRLTVT.

The rearrangement uses TRBV18 and TRBJ2-2; TRBD1 might be the D (6 bases). V was clipped by 2 bases and J by 5 bases, with 9 bases between them. Germline V gene sequence: CDR1 KGHSH, CDR2 LQKENI. The CDR3 length is 14 residues. CDR3 DNA sequence: TGTGCCAGCTCACCAGGGGACAAAACCGGGGAGCTGTTTTTT. It encodes CASSPGDKTGELFF.

This rearrangement joins TRBV11-2 to TRBJ2-1; TRBD2 might be the D (7 bases). The CDR3 length is 15 residues. CDR1 and CDR2 (germline): SGHAT, FQNNGV. Trimming left V 6 bases short and J 5 bases short, with 17 bases between. CDR3 region: CASRARGAGDNEQFF. The DNA for the CDR3 is TGTGCCAGCAGGGCTCGGGGGGCAGGAGACAATGAGCAGTTCTTC.

As to this clone: Other DNA sequences from this sample encode an identical CDR3 as well. V is TRBV11-2 and J is TRBJ1-1, with 7 bases fitting TRBD1. The germline V gene has CDR1 SGHAT and CDR2 FQNNGV. The CDR3 loop spans 13 amino acids. The V segment lost 5 bases and the J segment 1 base; nucleotides outside the gene matches: 1. The CDR3 nucleotides read TGTGCCAGCAGCCGGGACAGGAACACTGAAGCTTTCTTT. Encoded protein: CASSRDRNTEAFF.

The CDR3 here is CASSLDQGVEQYF. The CDR3 DNA is TGTGCCAGCAGCTTAGATCAAGGAGTCGAGCAGTACTTC. The genes are TRBV7-8 and TRBJ2-7; D unresolved. Trimming cost V 1 base and J 6 bases, with 10 bases left between them. Germline V lookup: CDR1 SGHVS, CDR2 FQNEAQ. This CDR3 region has 13 residues.

This clone was detected a few times. The chain couples TRBV28 to TRBJ1-4; 7 bases match TRBD1. The CDR3 contains 15 residues. V dropped 5 bases and J dropped 8; count of bases not matched to a gene: 11. The germline V gene has CDR1 MDHEN and CDR2 SYDVKM. In DNA form, the CDR3 reads TGTGCCAGCAGTCCCGCGACAGGGTCGGGGGAAAAACTGTTTTTT. Its translation: CASSPATGSGEKLFF. The complete variable domain, with remaining parts taken from reference TRBV28 and TRBJ1-4, reads DVKVTQSSRYLVKRTGEKVFLECVQDMDHENMFWYRQDPGLGLRLIYFSYDVKMKEKGDIPEGYSVSREKKERFSLILESASTNQTSMYLCASSPATGSGEKLFFGSGTQLSVL.

The CDR3: CASSQVTGSGGQTQYF. Here the CDR3 DNA reads TGCGCCAGCAGCCAAGTGACCGGTAGCGGTGGCCAGACCCAGTACTTC. The chain combines TRBV4-1 with TRBJ2-5, with D maybe TRBD2 (6 bases). Germline V lookup: CDR1 MGHRA, CDR2 YSYEKL. V was shortened by 1 base and J by 6 bases, with 18 bases between the two germline ends. The CDR3 contains 16 residues.